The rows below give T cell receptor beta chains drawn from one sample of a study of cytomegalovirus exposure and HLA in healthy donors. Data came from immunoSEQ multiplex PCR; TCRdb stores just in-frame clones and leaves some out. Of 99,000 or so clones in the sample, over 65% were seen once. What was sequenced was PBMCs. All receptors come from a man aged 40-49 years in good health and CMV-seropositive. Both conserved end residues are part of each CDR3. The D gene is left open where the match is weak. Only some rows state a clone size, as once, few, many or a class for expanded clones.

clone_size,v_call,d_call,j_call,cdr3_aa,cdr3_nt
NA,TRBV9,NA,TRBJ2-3,CASSVVAGSDTQYF,TGTGCCAGCAGCGTAGTTGCAGGGTCGGATACGCAGTATTTT
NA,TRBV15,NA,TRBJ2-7,CATSRDWRASSYEQYF,TGTGCCACCAGCAGAGATTGGAGAGCGTCCTCCTACGAGCAGTACTTC
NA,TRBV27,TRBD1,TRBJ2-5,CASSLSPQGAQETQYF,TGTGCCAGCAGTTTATCCCCCCAGGGGGCGCAAGAGACCCAGTACTTC
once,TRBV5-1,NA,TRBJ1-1,CASSLMGGRTEAFF,TGCGCCAGCAGCTTAATGGGGGGAAGGACTGAAGCTTTCTTT
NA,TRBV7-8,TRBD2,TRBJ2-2,CASSLQNLAGGNSGELFF,TGTGCCAGCAGCCTCCAAAACCTAGCGGGAGGAAATAGCGGGGAGCTGTTTTTT
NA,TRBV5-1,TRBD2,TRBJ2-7,CASTSAGAGRFYEQYF,TGCGCCAGCACGTCTGCCGGAGCGGGGAGATTCTACGAGCAGTACTTC
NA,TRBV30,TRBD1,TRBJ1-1,CAWSVNRGRTEAFF,TGTGCCTGGAGTGTAAACAGGGGGCGCACTGAAGCTTTCTTT
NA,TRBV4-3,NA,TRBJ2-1,CASSLRERVPYNEQFF,TGCGCCAGCAGCCTTCGAGAGAGGGTCCCCTACAATGAGCAGTTCTTC
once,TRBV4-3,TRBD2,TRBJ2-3,CASSQEGGERGPLNTQYF,TGCGCCAGCAGCCAAGAAGGAGGGGAGCGGGGGCCCCTCAATACGCAGTATTTT
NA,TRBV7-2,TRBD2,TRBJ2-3,CASSPPSGRVLDTQYF,TGTGCCAGCAGCCCTCCTAGCGGGAGGGTTTTGGATACGCAGTATTTT
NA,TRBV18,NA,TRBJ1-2,CASSEMAAANYGYTF,TGTGCCAGCTCAGAAATGGCTGCTGCTAACTATGGCTACACCTTC
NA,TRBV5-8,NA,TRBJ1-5,CASSSTDYSNQPQHF,TGTGCCAGCAGCTCGACAGATTATAGCAATCAGCCCCAGCATTTT
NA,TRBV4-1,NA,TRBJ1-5,CASSHPAGHQPQHF,TGCGCCAGCAGCCACCCCGCGGGGCATCAGCCCCAGCATTTT
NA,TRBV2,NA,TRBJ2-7,CASSDRLYEQYF,TGTGCCAGCAGTGACCGCCTATACGAGCAGTACTTC
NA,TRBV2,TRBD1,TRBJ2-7,CASSAGTEPYEQYF,TGTGCCAGCAGTGCAGGGACAGAGCCCTACGAGCAGTACTTC
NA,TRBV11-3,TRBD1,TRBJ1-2,CASSSRQGRGYGYTF,TGTGCCAGCAGCTCCCGACAGGGAAGGGGTTATGGCTACACCTTC
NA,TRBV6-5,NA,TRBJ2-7,CASKRGQLSYEQYF,TGTGCCAGCAAACGGGGTCAGCTATCCTACGAGCAGTACTTC
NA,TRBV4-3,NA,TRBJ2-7,CASSQSGVDGSYEQYF,TGCGCCAGCAGCCAGTCGGGAGTGGACGGCTCCTACGAGCAGTACTTC
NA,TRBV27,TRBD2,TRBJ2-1,CASRISGGAHNEQFF,TGTGCCAGCAGGATTAGCGGGGGGGCCCACAATGAGCAGTTCTTC
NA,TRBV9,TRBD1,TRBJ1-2,CASSWTGNYGYTF,TGTGCCAGCAGCTGGACAGGGAACTATGGCTACACCTTC
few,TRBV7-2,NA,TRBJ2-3,CASSLTGYLVTDTQYF,TGTGCCAGCAGCTTAACGGGGTATCTAGTTACAGATACGCAGTATTTT
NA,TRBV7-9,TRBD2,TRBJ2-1,CASSRRGLAGGGDEQFF,TGTGCCAGCAGCCGCCGCGGACTAGCGGGGGGAGGGGATGAGCAGTTCTTC
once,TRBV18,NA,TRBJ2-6,CASSPSRSGANGLTF,TGTGCCAGCTCACCCTCTCGCTCTGGGGCCAACGGCCTGACTTTC
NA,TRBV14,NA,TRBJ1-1,CASSQGTGWNTEAFF,TGTGCCAGCAGCCAGGGAACAGGGTGGAACACTGAAGCTTTCTTT
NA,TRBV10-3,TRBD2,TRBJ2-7,CAISEGLALVYEQYF,TGTGCCATCAGTGAGGGACTAGCGCTCGTCTACGAGCAGTACTTC
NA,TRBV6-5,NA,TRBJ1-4,CASSRGHRDEKLFF,TGTGCCAGCAGCAGGGGACATCGCGACGAAAAACTGTTTTTT
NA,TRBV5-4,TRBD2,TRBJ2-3,CASSLLSGTNTDTQYF,TGTGCTAGCAGCTTACTCAGCGGGACCAACACAGATACGCAGTATTTT
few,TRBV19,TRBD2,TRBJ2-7,CASSMKRGGGVEQYF,TGTGCCAGTAGTATGAAGCGGGGGGGCGGTGTCGAGCAGTACTTC
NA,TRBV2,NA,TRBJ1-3,CASSIQDASSGNTIYF,TGTGCCAGCAGTATACAGGACGCGAGCTCTGGAAACACCATATATTTT
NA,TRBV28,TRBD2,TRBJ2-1,CASSFYRSGGGGEQFF,TGTGCCAGCAGTTTCTACAGGAGCGGGGGGGGTGGGGAGCAGTTCTTC
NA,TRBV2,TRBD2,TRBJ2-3,CAGSTSGGSTDTQYF,TGTGCCGGCTCGACTAGCGGGGGGTCCACAGATACGCAGTATTTT
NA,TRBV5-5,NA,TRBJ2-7,CASSLAAVRDEQYF,TGTGCCAGCAGCTTGGCAGCGGTCCGGGACGAGCAGTACTTC
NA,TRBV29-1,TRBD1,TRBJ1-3,CSVHGTGNSGNTIYF,TGCAGCGTTCATGGGACAGGCAACTCTGGAAACACCATATATTTT
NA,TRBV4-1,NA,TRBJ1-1,CASSQGWAGNTEAFF,TGCGCCAGCAGCCAAGGTTGGGCGGGGAACACTGAAGCTTTCTTT
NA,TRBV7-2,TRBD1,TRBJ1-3,CASSLGTGGEYGNTIYF,TGTGCCAGCAGCTTGGGGACAGGGGGCGAGTATGGAAACACCATATATTTT
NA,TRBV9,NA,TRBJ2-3,CASSVGLVPDTQYF,TGTGCCAGCAGCGTAGGACTAGTCCCAGATACGCAGTATTTT
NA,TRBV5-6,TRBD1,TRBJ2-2,CASGQGVLAGELFF,TGTGCCAGCGGCCAGGGGGTTCTCGCCGGGGAGCTGTTTTTT
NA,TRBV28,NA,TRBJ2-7,CATEFGTLNYEQYF,TGTGCCACCGAATTCGGGACACTAAACTACGAGCAGTACTTC
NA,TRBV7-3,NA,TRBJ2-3,CASSPSGGKDTQYF,TGTGCCAGCAGTCCCTCGGGGGGCAAAGATACGCAGTATTTT
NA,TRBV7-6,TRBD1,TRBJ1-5,CASSPTGGFNQPQHF,TGTGCCAGCAGCCCTACAGGGGGATTCAATCAGCCCCAGCATTTT
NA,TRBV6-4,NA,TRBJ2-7,CASSVNLKYIRDSYEQYF,TGTGCCAGCAGCGTCAATCTAAAATACATCAGGGACTCCTACGAGCAGTACTTC
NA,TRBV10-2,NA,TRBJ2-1,CASSESGIGEQFF,TGCGCCAGCAGTGAATCCGGGATAGGTGAGCAGTTCTTC
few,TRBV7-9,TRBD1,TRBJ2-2,CASSLRQGTGELFF,TGTGCCAGCAGCTTACGACAGGGAACCGGGGAGCTGTTTTTT
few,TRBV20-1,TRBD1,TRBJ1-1,CSANYRGTAFF,TGCAGTGCTAACTACAGGGGAACAGCTTTCTTT
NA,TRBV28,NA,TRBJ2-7,CASSPLGILYEQYF,TGTGCCAGCAGTCCGCTCGGGATTCTTTACGAGCAGTACTTC
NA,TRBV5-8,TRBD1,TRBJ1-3,CASSPGQAYSGNTIYF,TGTGCCAGCAGCCCCGGACAGGCCTACTCTGGAAACACCATATATTTT
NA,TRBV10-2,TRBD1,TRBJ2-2,CASSAGQGVSTGELFF,TGCGCCAGCAGTGCGGGACAGGGGGTGAGCACCGGGGAGCTGTTTTTT
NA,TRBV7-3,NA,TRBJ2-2,CASSLGARGGELFF,TGTGCCAGCAGCTTGGGGGCCCGAGGCGGGGAGCTGTTTTTT
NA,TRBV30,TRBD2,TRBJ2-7,CAWELAGGSEQYF,TGTGCCTGGGAGCTAGCGGGAGGGTCCGAGCAGTACTTC
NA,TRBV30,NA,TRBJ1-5,CAWTQWGDQPQHF,TGTGCCTGGACTCAATGGGGGGATCAGCCCCAGCATTTT
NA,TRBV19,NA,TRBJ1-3,CASSMEGPYSAGGNTIYF,TGTGCCAGTAGTATGGAGGGCCCCTACTCCGCAGGGGGAAACACCATATATTTT